Listed here are 29 T cell receptor beta chains from one sample, sequenced in a study of cytomegalovirus exposure and HLA in healthy donors. PCR primers comprised 60 Vbeta and 13 Jbeta primers. Libraries were prepared by immunoSEQ multiplex PCR; TCRdb keeps only in-frame clonotypes and omits some of them. The sample lists tens of thousands of clones; 75% to 80% were seen once. The sample consisted of PBMCs. All receptors come from a middle-aged woman in good health and CMV-seropositive.

This clone was seen a handful of times. A read error may produce the germline difference seen at one junction end. The chain combines TRBV2 with TRBJ2-3; perhaps TRBD2 as D (7 bases). The CDR3 covers 15 residues. Looked up from germline, CDR1 is SNHLY and CDR2 is FYNNEI. The CDR3 DNA reads TGTGCCAGCAGTGAAATGCGGGGGCGCACGGATACGCAGTATTTT. This codes for CASSEMRGRTDTQYF.

J is TRBJ2-1 and V is TRBV5-1, with a tentative D call TRBD1 (5 bases). CDR1 and CDR2 (germline): SGHRS, YFSETQ. Deletions cut 0 bases from V and 6 bases from J, with 13 bases between. The CDR3 has 15 amino acids. The DNA for the CDR3 is TGCGCCAGCAGCTTGGAACAGGTTTGGGCCAATGAGCAGTTCTTC. Its protein is CASSLEQVWANEQFF.

The chain employs TRBV5-4 and TRBJ1-1, with 7 nucleotides matching TRBD1. Germline CDR1 reads SGHNT; CDR2 reads YYREEE (reference sequence). With 3 bases clipped from V and 5 bases from J, the junction kept 4 bases outside the gene matches. CDR3 length: 13 residues. The CDR3 DNA is TGTGCCAGCAGCTCATTACAGGGGACTGAAGCTTTCTTT. Residues: CASSSLQGTEAFF.

The V and J genes are TRBV9 and TRBJ2-6, with D possibly matching TRBD2 (5 bases). The germline CDR1 and CDR2 sequences are SGDLS and YYNGEE. V was pared by 4 bases and J by 1 base, with 9 bases between. This CDR3 has 15 residues. In DNA, the CDR3 is TGTGCCAGCAGCTTTAGGAGGTCTGGGGCCAACGTCCTGACTTTC. Translating it yields CASSFRRSGANVLTF. The full variable domain, in which reference TRBV9 and TRBJ2-6 provide the parts outside the CDR3, is DSGVTQTPKHLITATGQRVTLRCSPRSGDLSVYWYQQSLDQGLQFLIQYYNGEERAKGNILERFSAQQFPDLHSELNLSSLELGDSALYFCASSFRRSGANVLTFGAGSRLTVL.

For this clone: Different DNA sequences within this sample yield the same CDR3. J is TRBJ2-1 and V is TRBV10-3; 8 nucleotides agree with TRBD2. The CDR3 is 16 amino acids. The germline CDR1 and CDR2 sequences are ENHRY and SYGVKD. The trim removed 6 bases at V and 7 bases at J, leaving 14 bases unmatched. The CDR3 is CAISDGLASVHNEQFF. The CDR3 DNA is TGTGCCATCAGCGACGGACTAGCCTCAGTTCATAATGAGCAGTTCTTC.

The chain is built from TRBV27 and TRBJ2-1; 10 bases are a match to TRBD2. The V gene end was trimmed by 5 bases and the J gene end by 0 bases; junction bases not matched to a gene: 13. This CDR3 contains 19 residues. Germline assignment: CDR1 MNHEY and CDR2 SMNVEV (reference sequence). The CDR3 reads CASSNLGLAEGSSYNEQFF. As DNA, the CDR3 is TGTGCCAGCAGTAATTTAGGACTAGCGGAAGGAAGCTCCTACAATGAGCAGTTCTTC.

The V gene is TRBV6-5, the J gene TRBJ1-5, with D hard to call. The CDR3 covers 14 residues. Germline CDR1 reads MNHEY; CDR2 reads SVGAGI. Trimming pared 6 bases from V and 0 bases from J, leaving 9 bases between. The CDR3 here is CASSRMNSNQPQHF. The CDR3 nucleotides are TGTGCCAGCAGCAGGATGAATAGCAATCAGCCCCAGCATTTT.

The rearrangement links TRBV6-1 to TRBJ1-1, with D possibly being TRBD1 (6 bases). The CDR3 runs to 12 residues. Trimming removed 6 bases from V and 4 bases from J, with 9 bases in between. Germline V CDR1 and CDR2: MNHNS, SASEGT. CDR3 region: CASSTGPTEAFF. CDR3 DNA: TGTGCCAGCAGCACAGGGCCCACTGAAGCTTTCTTT.

V is TRBV6-1 and J is TRBJ2-7, with D tentatively TRBD1 (5 bases). V lost 1 base, J lost 2 bases, and 12 bases lay in between. Germline V gene data show CDR1 as MNHNS and CDR2 as SASEGT. The CDR3 spans 15 residues. The DNA of the CDR3 is TGTGCCAGCAGTGAAGGTGGGGCGGCCACCTACGAGCAGTACTTC. Amino acids: CASSEGGAATYEQYF.

The chain recombines TRBV11-3 with TRBJ2-7; maybe TRBD2 (6 bases). CDR1 is SGHNT, CDR2 YENEEA, per germline. The CDR3 contains 17 residues. Trimming removed 0 bases at V and 2 bases at J, with 17 bases between. CDR3 bases: TGTGCCAGCAGCTTAGATAGCGAAGCTAGCGACGCCTACGAGCAGTACTTC. Residues: CASSLDSEASDAYEQYF. The full variable domain, with the rest looked up from reference TRBV11-3 and TRBJ2-7, is EAGVVQSPRYKIIEKKQPVAFWCNPISGHNTLYWYLQNLGQGPELLIRYENEEAVDDSQLPKDRFSAERLKGVDSTLKIQPAELGDSAVYLCASSLDSEASDAYEQYFGPGTRLTVT.

J is TRBJ2-7 and V is TRBV5-1, with 10 bases identical to TRBD2. The CDR3 covers 19 residues. CDR1 and CDR2 from the germline V gene are SGHRS and YFSETQ. The junction had 17 bases not matched to a gene; V was cut back by 2 bases and J by 3 bases. CDR3: CASSFTGLREASGSYEQYF. CDR3 nucleotides: TGCGCCAGCAGCTTTACAGGCCTAAGGGAGGCTAGCGGGAGCTACGAGCAGTACTTC.

This clone occurred a few times. This chain uses TRBV6-4 with TRBJ2-7; 14 positions agree with TRBD2. CDR1 is MRHNA and CDR2 is SNTAGT in the germline V gene. The junction had 6 bases not matched to a gene; V was cut back by 6 bases and J by 2 bases. The CDR3 covers 16 residues. The CDR3 sequence: CASRPRLAGGTYEQYF. The CDR3 nucleotides read TGTGCCAGCAGACCTCGACTAGCGGGAGGGACCTACGAGCAGTACTTC.

The rearrangement links TRBV7-9 to TRBJ2-5, with 7 bases aligning to TRBD1. V lost 5 bases, J lost 6 bases, and 9 bases stayed unmatched. The CDR3 runs 14 residues. The germline V gene has CDR1 SEHNR and CDR2 FQNEAQ (reference sequence). CDR3 sequence (DNA): TGTGCCAGCAGCCAGAATACAGGGGTTCAGACCCAGTACTTC. Translated: CASSQNTGVQTQYF.

Worth noting for this clone: An end of the junction differs from the germline gene, which may be a read error. The CDR3 region is CASSANAGTAEHRGAVF. The CDR3 nucleotides read TGTGCCAGCAGTGCGAACGCCGGGACAGCGGAACACCGGGGAGCTGTTTTT. The rearrangement joins TRBV25-1 to TRBJ2-2, with 7 bases lining up with TRBD1. The CDR3 contains 17 residues. Germline V gene data show CDR1 as MGHDK and CDR2 as SYGVNS.

In nucleotides, the CDR3 is TGTGCCAGCAGTGTATCCAGGGGAACAGAGCAGTTCTTC. This gives the protein CASSVSRGTEQFF. This chain links TRBV11-3 with TRBJ2-1; D may be TRBD1 (6 bases). This CDR3 has 13 amino acids. CDR1 and CDR2 (germline): SGHNT, YENEEA. V was cut by 6 bases and J by 10 bases, with 16 bases left in between. Complete variable domain (other parts from reference TRBV11-3 and TRBJ2-1): EAGVVQSPRYKIIEKKQPVAFWCNPISGHNTLYWYLQNLGQGPELLIRYENEEAVDDSQLPKDRFSAERLKGVDSTLKIQPAELGDSAVYLCASSVSRGTEQFFGPGTRLTVL.

The rearrangement joins TRBV6-5 to TRBJ2-5; 7 nucleotides agree with TRBD2. The J call may not be correct, given that the DNA end is closer to TRBJ2-7. CDR3 length equals 14 residues. CDR1 MNHEY and CDR2 SVGAGI come from the germline V gene. CDR3 sequence reads: CASSYSSLAIEQYF. CDR3 nucleotides: TGTGCCAGCAGTTACTCGTCACTAGCGATCGAGCAGTACTTC.

This chain connects TRBV30 to TRBJ1-5; 9 bases are shared with TRBD1. The trim removed 3 bases at V and 4 bases at J, leaving 7 bases unmatched. The CDR3 totals 15 residues. Germline values: CDR1 GTSNPN, CDR2 SVGIG (reference sequence). The CDR3 coding sequence is TGTGCCTGGAGCGTAGGGACAGGGATTAATCAGCCCCAGCATTTT. It specifies CAWSVGTGINQPQHF.

The J gene is TRBJ1-4, the V gene TRBV6-5; tentatively, D is TRBD1 (6 bases). CDR3 length equals 13 residues. Germline V gives CDR1 MNHEY, CDR2 SVGAGI. V lost 5 bases, J lost 8 bases, and 12 bases lay in between. In nucleotides, the CDR3 is TGTGCCAGCAGTGAGCAGGGGACAGAAAAACTGTTTTTT. This codes for CASSEQGTEKLFF.

The gene calls are TRBV27 and TRBJ1-5, with D perhaps matching TRBD1 (5 bases). V lost 6 bases to trimming and J lost 1 base, with 13 bases between them. This CDR3 has 15 residues. Looked up from germline, CDR1 is MNHEY and CDR2 is SMNVEV (reference sequence). The DNA of the CDR3 is TGTGCCAGCAGAGCGTCGGGACTAAGCAATCAGCCCCAGCATTTT. It yields the protein CASRASGLSNQPQHF.

J is TRBJ2-7 and V is TRBV7-9, with 10 bases fitting TRBD1. CDR3 length: 15 amino acids. Per germline, CDR1 SEHNR and CDR2 FQNEAQ (reference sequence). J gave up 5 bases and V 4 bases, and 8 bases lay outside the gene matches. CDR3 protein: CASSSSTGGSDEQYF. The CDR3 nucleotides read TGTGCCAGCAGCTCATCGACAGGGGGCTCGGACGAGCAGTACTTC. The entire variable domain, with the rest obtained from reference TRBV7-9 and TRBJ2-7, is as follows: DTGVSQNPRHKITKRGQNVTFRCDPISEHNRLYWYRQTLGQGPEFLTYFQNEAQLEKSRLLSDRFSAERPKGSFSTLEIQRTEQGDSAMYLCASSSSTGGSDEQYFGPGTRLTVT.

V usage is TRBV4-2 and J usage is TRBJ2-7; 7 positions agree with TRBD2. Unmatched junction bases numbered 7, after V lost 0 bases and J lost 5 bases. The CDR3 covers 15 residues. Germline V lookup: CDR1 LGHNA, CDR2 YNFKEQ. CDR3 bases: TGTGCCAGCAGCCAAGATAGAGCGGGAAGCGACGAGCAGTACTTC. Residues: CASSQDRAGSDEQYF.

CDR3 sequence (DNA): TGTGCCAGCAGCGCGGGAAATAACTATGGCTACACCTTC. This encodes CASSAGNNYGYTF. The chain recombines TRBV9 with TRBJ1-2; D gene ambiguous. The length of the CDR3 is 13 residues. The germline V and J ends were trimmed by 3 bases and 1 base, with 7 bases remaining between them. Germline CDR1 and CDR2: SGDLS and YYNGEE.

The chain couples TRBV5-4 to TRBJ2-1, with a weak D call TRBD1 (6 bases). Trimming took 4 bases from V and 6 from J, leaving 23 bases between them. CDR1 is SGHNT, CDR2 YYREEE, per germline (reference sequence). The CDR3 length is 17 residues. The CDR3 loop is CASSPQRGRKGSNEQFF. The CDR3 coding sequence is TGTGCCAGCAGCCCGCAGAGGGGGAGAAAAGGGAGCAATGAGCAGTTCTTC.

The chain links TRBV4-1 to TRBJ2-7; 9 bases are a match to TRBD2. The CDR3 covers 15 residues. Trimming took 4 bases from V and 0 from J; bases not matched to a gene: 4. From germline, CDR1 is MGHRA and CDR2 YSYEKL. The DNA for the CDR3 is TGCGCCAGCAGCCTACTAGCGGGCAGCTCCTACGAGCAGTACTTC. Residues: CASSLLAGSSYEQYF.

V and J are TRBV7-9 and TRBJ2-5; 7 bases line up with TRBD1. Per the germline V gene, CDR1 is SEHNR and CDR2 is FQNEAQ (reference sequence). The J segment lost 2 bases and the V segment lost 7 bases, leaving 10 bases of the junction unmatched. CDR3 size: 15 residues. The chain's CDR3 is CASTGRWTGQETQYF. CDR3 coding DNA: TGTGCCAGCACCGGGCGGTGGACAGGACAAGAGACCCAGTACTTC.

This clone was detected only once. The CDR3 sequence is CASRRQGDTEAFF. The CDR3 region has the DNA TGTGCCAGCAGGCGACAGGGGGATACTGAAGCTTTCTTT. The chain is built from TRBV28 and TRBJ1-1; the match to TRBD1 covers 9 bases. Losses at the gene ends were 6 bases for V and 5 bases for J; bases not matched to a gene: 4. The CDR3 totals 13 residues. Germline assignment: CDR1 MDHEN and CDR2 SYDVKM. The full variable domain, with the rest looked up from reference TRBV28 and TRBJ1-1, is DVKVTQSSRYLVKRTGEKVFLECVQDMDHENMFWYRQDPGLGLRLIYFSYDVKMKEKGDIPEGYSVSREKKERFSLILESASTNQTSMYLCASRRQGDTEAFFGQGTRLTVV.

This clone was counted a few times. J is TRBJ2-2 and V is TRBV7-8; D possibly corresponds to TRBD2 (5 bases). The germline V gene encodes CDR1 SGHVS and CDR2 FQNEAQ. The CDR3 length is 16 residues. V shed 5 bases and J shed 0 bases, with 13 bases lying between them. The CDR3 nucleotides are TGTGCCAGCAGCCAAACGCGGAGGACGAACACCGGGGAGCTGTTTTTT. Translating it yields CASSQTRRTNTGELFF.

The V call is TRBV6-5, the J call TRBJ2-2; D is ambiguous. Trimming pared 6 bases from V and 1 base from J, leaving 12 bases between. The CDR3 has 15 amino acids. Germline V gives CDR1 MNHEY, CDR2 SVGAGI. Written as DNA, the CDR3 is TGTGCCAGCAGACGGGTGGATTTGAACACCGGGGAGCTGTTTTTT. Translation gives CASRRVDLNTGELFF.

V usage is TRBV7-6 and J usage is TRBJ1-4; a weak D match, TRBD1 (5 bases). The CDR3 contains 16 residues. Germline V gives CDR1 SGHVS, CDR2 FNYEAQ. Deletions cut 5 bases from V and 4 bases from J, with 17 bases between. The CDR3 sequence is CASSPIGPGVNEKLFF. The CDR3 region has the DNA TGTGCCAGCAGCCCTATTGGACCGGGGGTTAATGAAAAACTGTTTTTT.